The T cell receptor (beta chain) under discussion was sequenced for a study of blood T cell repertoires in COVID-19. Study-wide background: Samples of COVID-19 (acute and convalescent) were obtained from the United States, Italy and Spain. The cDNA or gDNA used as material had been derived from T cells, B-cell-depleted T cells, or PBMCs.

In the original processing: Scientists estimated how many nucleated cells there were by amplifying reference gene primers. The repertoire was sequenced with immunoSEQ multiplex PCR; TCRdb's copy has only in-frame clones and lacks some. V and J calls and clone size are given by that table; D and trimming were obtained from the DNA. The repertoire holds approximately 120,000 clones, with approximately 74% as singletons. The germline V gene encodes CDR1 KGHSH and CDR2 LQKENI. Trimming left V 0 bases short and J 11 bases short, with 8 bases between. The CDR3 consists of 12 residues. The receptor comes from a man aged 60-69 years with acute or convalescent COVID-19. The specimen sequenced was peripheral blood. V usage is TRBV18 and J usage is TRBJ2-1; no clear D. The DNA of the CDR3 is TGTGCCAGCTCACCACCTCTAGGCCAGCAGTTCTTC. This codes for CASSPPLGQQFF.